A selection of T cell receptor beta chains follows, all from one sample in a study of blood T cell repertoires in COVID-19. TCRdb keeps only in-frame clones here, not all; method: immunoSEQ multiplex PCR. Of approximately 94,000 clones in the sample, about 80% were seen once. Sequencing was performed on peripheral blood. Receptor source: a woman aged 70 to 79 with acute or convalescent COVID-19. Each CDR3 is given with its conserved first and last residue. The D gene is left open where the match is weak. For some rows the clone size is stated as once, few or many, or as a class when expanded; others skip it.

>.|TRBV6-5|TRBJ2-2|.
CASSYSLRGSTGELFF
TGTGCCAGCAGTTACTCGCTTCGGGGGAGCACCGGGGAGCTGTTTTTT
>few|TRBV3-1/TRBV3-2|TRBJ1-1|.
CASSHQGTGAFF
TGTGCCAGCAGCCATCAGGGGACGGGGGCTTTCTTT
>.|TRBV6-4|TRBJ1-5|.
CASRRNTVPQHF
TGTGCCAGCAGGCGGAACACGGTTCCCCAGCATTTT
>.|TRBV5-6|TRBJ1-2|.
CASSPTVNYGYTF
TGTGCCAGCAGCCCGACAGTTAACTATGGCTACACCTTC
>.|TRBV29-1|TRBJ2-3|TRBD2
CSAFLAGTDTQYF
TGCAGCGCTTTCCTAGCGGGCACAGATACGCAGTATTTT
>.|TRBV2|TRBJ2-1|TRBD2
CASNLAGGPYNEQFF
TGTGCCAGCAACCTAGCGGGGGGACCCTACAATGAGCAGTTCTTC
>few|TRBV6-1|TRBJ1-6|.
CASSEVEDSPLHF
TGTGCCAGCAGTGAAGTAGAGGATTCACCCCTCCACTTT
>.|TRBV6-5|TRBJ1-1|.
CASGGHVKNTEAFF
TGTGCCAGCGGGGGACACGTTAAGAACACTGAAGCTTTCTTT
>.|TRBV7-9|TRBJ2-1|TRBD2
CASSLGRGADSNEQFF
TGTGCCAGCAGCTTAGGGCGGGGGGCCGACTCCAATGAGCAGTTCTTC
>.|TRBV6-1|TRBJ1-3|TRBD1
CASSDSQGFDRHTIYF
TGTGCCAGCAGTGATTCACAGGGGTTTGACAGGCACACCATATATTTT
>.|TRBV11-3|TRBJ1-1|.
CASSLGGDLNTEAFF
TGTGCCAGCAGCTTAGGCGGAGATCTGAACACTGAAGCTTTCTTT
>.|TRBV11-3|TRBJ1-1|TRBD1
CASSFGDRETTEAFF
TGTGCCAGCAGCTTTGGCGACAGGGAAACTACTGAAGCTTTCTTT
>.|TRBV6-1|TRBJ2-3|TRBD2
CASSEPASGSGSTQYF
TGTGCCAGCAGTGAACCCGCTAGCGGTTCAGGAAGTACGCAGTATTTT
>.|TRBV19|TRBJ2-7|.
CASSSQGLDEQYF
TGTGCCAGTAGTAGCCAGGGGTTAGACGAGCAGTACTTC
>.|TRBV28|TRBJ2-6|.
CASSLIQNSGANVLTF
TGTGCCAGCAGTCTAATACAGAACTCTGGGGCCAACGTCCTGACTTTC
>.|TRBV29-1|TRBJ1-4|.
CSILSDSTNEKLFF
TGCAGCATACTCAGCGACTCAACTAATGAAAAACTGTTTTTT
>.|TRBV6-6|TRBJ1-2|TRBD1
CASSKGTDYGYTF
TGTGCCAGCAGTAAAGGGACAGACTATGGCTACACCTTC
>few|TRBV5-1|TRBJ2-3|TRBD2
CASSNGGGTDTQYF
TGCGCCAGCAGCAACGGGGGGGGCACAGATACGCAGTATTTT
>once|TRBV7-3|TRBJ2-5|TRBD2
CASSLGPAGGLGETQYF
TGTGCCAGCAGCTTAGGTCCAGCGGGGGGGCTTGGAGAGACCCAGTACTTC
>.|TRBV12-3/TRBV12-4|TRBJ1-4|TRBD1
CASATGGDEKLFF
TGTGCCAGCGCGACAGGGGGCGATGAAAAACTGTTTTTT